Here is one TCR beta chain with its context. Its specificity is unknown. CDR1 KGHSH and CDR2 LQKENI come from the germline V gene. The CDR3 has 14 amino acids. This sample is part of a study of monozygotic twins with inflammatory bowel disease. General study points: Different subtypes (of T cells) could not be told apart from one another. IBD patients shared fewer clonotypes with others than healthy twins, especially with disease activity. Against healthy co-twins, IBD patients had lower TCRbeta diversity (measured by inverse Simpson).

Used for each TCR library was approximately 4,000 ng of total RNA. With the 5' RACE reads reprocessed, TCRdb shows one record per CDR3 protein and no DNA. This repertoire includes 190,000 or so distinct CDR3 sequences. The chain has TRBV18 and TRBJ1-5. The receptor's source is a human donor with ulcerative colitis or Crohn's disease, or a healthy co-twin of an affected twin (not recorded which). The sample taken for sequencing was blood. The CDR3 spells CASSLAANAQPQHF.